The rows below give T cell receptor beta chains drawn from one sample of a study of CD8 T cells in ankylosing spondylitis. TCRdb re-analysed the 5' RACE reads in MiXCR, keeping a single row per CDR3 protein. Of tens of thousands of distinct CDR3 sequences in the sample, about 8.3% were seen once. Source material: blood, either unsorted or a sorted T cell fraction (not recorded which). These receptors all come from a male donor with ankylosing spondylitis. Both conserved end residues are part of each CDR3. The order of the fields is clone size, V gene, J gene, CDR3 protein. Some rows mark clone size as missing; the rest say once, few, many or name a class of expanded clone.

size: few; V: TRBV27; J: TRBJ2-1; CDR3: CASSPAGGALTEQFF
size: many; V: TRBV7-9; J: TRBJ2-2; CDR3: CASSYRSGRRGTGELFF
size: many; V: TRBV27; J: TRBJ2-7; CDR3: CASSFSGTYEQYF
size: few; V: TRBV20-1; J: TRBJ2-1; CDR3: CSASNRGVFANEDEQFF
size: many; V: TRBV20-1; J: TRBJ2-7; CDR3: CSAKNLAVSYEQYF
size: many; V: TRBV20-1; J: TRBJ2-1; CDR3: CSAIAGGPRNEQFF
size: few; V: TRBV27; J: TRBJ2-1; CDR3: CASSLVSGQNHEQFF
size: many; V: TRBV7-9; J: TRBJ1-1; CDR3: CASSFRDRASEAFF
size: few; V: TRBV4-1; J: TRBJ2-3; CDR3: CASSQGLATDTQYF
size: many; V: TRBV29-1; J: TRBJ2-3; CDR3: CSVEVLEGLGDTQYF
size: NA; V: TRBV18; J: TRBJ2-7; CDR3: CASSPPTGPLSYEQYF
size: NA; V: TRBV4-1; J: TRBJ1-1; CDR3: CASSQSGQGSTEAFF
size: NA; V: TRBV14; J: TRBJ1-4; CDR3: CASSHFRWENEKLFF
size: many; V: TRBV5-6; J: TRBJ2-1; CDR3: CASSAQVQDEQFF
size: few; V: TRBV27; J: TRBJ1-5; CDR3: CASSPLGTSNQPQHF
size: many; V: TRBV12-3/TRBV12-4; J: TRBJ2-1; CDR3: CASSLRWEEQFF